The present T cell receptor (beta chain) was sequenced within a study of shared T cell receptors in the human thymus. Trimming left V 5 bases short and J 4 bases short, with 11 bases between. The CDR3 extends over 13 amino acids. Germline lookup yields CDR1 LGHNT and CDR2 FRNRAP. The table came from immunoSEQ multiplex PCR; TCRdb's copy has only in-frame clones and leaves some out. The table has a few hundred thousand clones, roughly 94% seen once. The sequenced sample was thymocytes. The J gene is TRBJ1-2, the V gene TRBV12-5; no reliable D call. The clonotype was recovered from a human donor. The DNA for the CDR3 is TGTGCTAGTGGTCCAGAGGCGGGCTATGGCTACACCTTC. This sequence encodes CASGPEAGYGYTF.